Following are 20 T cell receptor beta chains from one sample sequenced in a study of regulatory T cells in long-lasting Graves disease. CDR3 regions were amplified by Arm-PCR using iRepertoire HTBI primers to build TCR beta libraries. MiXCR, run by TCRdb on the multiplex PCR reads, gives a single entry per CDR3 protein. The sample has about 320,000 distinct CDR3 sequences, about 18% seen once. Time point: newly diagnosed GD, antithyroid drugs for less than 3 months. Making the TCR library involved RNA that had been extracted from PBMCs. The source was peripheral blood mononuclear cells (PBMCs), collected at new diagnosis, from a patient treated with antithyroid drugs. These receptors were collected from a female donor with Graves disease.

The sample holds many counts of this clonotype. The CDR3 loop reads CASTPQIARGYGYTF. The CDR3 DNA follows: TGTGCCAGTACCCCCCAGATCGCCAGGGGGTATGGCTACACCTTC. The rearrangement links TRBV19 to TRBJ1-2, with 7 nucleotides matching TRBD1. The CDR3 length is 15 residues. With V trimmed by 7 bases and J by 5 bases, 13 bases remained unmatched. Germline values: CDR1 LNHDA, CDR2 SQIVND (reference sequence). Looking up the rest from reference TRBV19 and TRBJ1-2 gives the full variable domain: DGGITQSPKYLFRKEGQNVTLSCEQNLNHDAMYWYRQDPGQGLRLIYYSQIVNDFQKGDIAEGYSVSREKKESFPLTVTSAQKNPTAFYLCASTPQIARGYGYTFGSGTRLTVV.

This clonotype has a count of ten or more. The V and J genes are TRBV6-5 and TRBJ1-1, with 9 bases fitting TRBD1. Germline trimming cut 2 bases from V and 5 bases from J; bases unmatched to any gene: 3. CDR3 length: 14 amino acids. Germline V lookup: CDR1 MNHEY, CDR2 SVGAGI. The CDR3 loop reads CASSYRTGETEAFF. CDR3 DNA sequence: TGTGCCAGCAGTTACCGGACAGGGGAAACTGAAGCTTTCTTT.

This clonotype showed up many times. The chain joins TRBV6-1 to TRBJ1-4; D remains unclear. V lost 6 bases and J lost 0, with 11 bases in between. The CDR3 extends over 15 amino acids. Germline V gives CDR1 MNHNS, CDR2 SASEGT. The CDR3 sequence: CASRNGAATNEKLFF. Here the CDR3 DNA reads TGTGCCAGCAGAAACGGAGCTGCAACTAATGAAAAACTGTTTTTT.

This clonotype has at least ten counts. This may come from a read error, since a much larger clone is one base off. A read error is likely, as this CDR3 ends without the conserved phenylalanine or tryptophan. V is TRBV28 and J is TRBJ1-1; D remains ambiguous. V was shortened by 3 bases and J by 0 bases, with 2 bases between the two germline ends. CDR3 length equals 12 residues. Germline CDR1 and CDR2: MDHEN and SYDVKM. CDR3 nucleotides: TGTGCCAGCAGTTTCCTGAACACTGAAGCTTTCCTT. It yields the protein CASSFLNTEAFL.

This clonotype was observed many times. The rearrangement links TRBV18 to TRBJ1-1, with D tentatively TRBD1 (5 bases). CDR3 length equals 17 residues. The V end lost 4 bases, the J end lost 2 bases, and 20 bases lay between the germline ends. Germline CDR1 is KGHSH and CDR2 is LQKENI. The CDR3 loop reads CASSRSKIREDNTEAFF. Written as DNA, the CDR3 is TGTGCCAGCTCACGTTCCAAAATCAGGGAAGATAACACTGAAGCTTTCTTT.

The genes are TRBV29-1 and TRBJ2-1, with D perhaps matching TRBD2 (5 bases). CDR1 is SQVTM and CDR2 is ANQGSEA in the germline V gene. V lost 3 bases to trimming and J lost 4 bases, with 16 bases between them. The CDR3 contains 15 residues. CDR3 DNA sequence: TGCAGCGTTGAGACGGGGTACGATCTATACAATGAGCAGTTCTTC. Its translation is CSVETGYDLYNEQFF.

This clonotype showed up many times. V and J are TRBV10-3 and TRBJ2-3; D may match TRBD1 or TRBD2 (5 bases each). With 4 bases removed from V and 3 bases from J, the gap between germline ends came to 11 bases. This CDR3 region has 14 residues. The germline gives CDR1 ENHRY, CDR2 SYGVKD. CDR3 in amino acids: CAISVGDPTDTQYF. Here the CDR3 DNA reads TGTGCCATCAGTGTAGGGGACCCTACAGATACGCAGTATTTT.

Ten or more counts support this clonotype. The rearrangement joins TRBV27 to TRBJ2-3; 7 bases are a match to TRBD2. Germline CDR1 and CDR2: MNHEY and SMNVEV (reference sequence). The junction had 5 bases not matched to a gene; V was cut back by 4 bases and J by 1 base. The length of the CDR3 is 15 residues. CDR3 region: CASSSSSGRTDTQYF. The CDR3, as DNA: TGTGCCAGCAGTTCCTCTAGCGGACGCACAGATACGCAGTATTTT.

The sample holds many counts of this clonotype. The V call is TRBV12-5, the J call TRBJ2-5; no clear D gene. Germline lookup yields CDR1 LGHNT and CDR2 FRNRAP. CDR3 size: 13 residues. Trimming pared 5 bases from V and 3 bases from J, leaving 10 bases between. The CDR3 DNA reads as TGTGCTAGTGGTCCAGGTACCGAAGAGACCCAGTACTTC. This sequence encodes CASGPGTEETQYF.

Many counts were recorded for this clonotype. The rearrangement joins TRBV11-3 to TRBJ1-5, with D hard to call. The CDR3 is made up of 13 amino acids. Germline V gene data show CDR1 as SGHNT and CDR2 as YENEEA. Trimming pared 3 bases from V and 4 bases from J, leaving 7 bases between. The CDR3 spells CASSLGINQPQHF. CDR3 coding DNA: TGTGCCAGCAGCTTGGGCATAAATCAGCCCCAGCATTTT.

The CDR3 DNA follows: TGTGCCAGCAGGTCTATGGGGCCCTACGAGCAGTACTTC. Translating it yields CASRSMGPYEQYF. V is TRBV28 and J is TRBJ2-7; the D gene is possibly TRBD1 (5 bases). Deletions cut 6 bases from V and 2 bases from J, with 11 bases between. CDR3 length: 13 amino acids. Germline V lookup: CDR1 MDHEN, CDR2 SYDVKM.

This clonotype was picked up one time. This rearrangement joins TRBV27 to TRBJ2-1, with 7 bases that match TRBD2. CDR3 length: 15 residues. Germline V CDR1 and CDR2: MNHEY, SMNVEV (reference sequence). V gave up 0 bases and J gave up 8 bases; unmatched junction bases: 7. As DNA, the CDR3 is TGTGCCAGCAGTTTATCGGGAGGGTTGGAGGATGAGCAGTTCTTC. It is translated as CASSLSGGLEDEQFF.

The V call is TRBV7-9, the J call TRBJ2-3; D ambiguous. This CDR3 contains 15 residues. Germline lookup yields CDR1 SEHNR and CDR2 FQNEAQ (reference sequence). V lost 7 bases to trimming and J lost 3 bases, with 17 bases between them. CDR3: CASIWNLAVTDTQYF. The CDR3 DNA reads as TGTGCCAGCATTTGGAACCTGGCGGTGACAGATACGCAGTATTTT.

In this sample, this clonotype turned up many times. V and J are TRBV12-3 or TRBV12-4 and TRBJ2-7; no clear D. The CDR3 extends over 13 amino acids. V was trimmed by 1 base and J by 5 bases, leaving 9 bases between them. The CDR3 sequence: CASSLVADHEQYF. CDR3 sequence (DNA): TGTGCCAGCAGTTTAGTGGCGGACCACGAGCAGTACTTC.

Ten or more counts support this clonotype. CDR3 amino acids: CASSPAKATEAFF. In DNA, the CDR3 is TGTGCCAGCAGCCCGGCGAAGGCCACTGAAGCTTTCTTT. The chain joins TRBV7-3 to TRBJ1-1; unclear D gene. V was cut by 5 bases and J by 4 bases, with 11 bases left in between. Germline CDR1 and CDR2: SGHTA and FQGTGA. The CDR3 sequence is 13 residues long.

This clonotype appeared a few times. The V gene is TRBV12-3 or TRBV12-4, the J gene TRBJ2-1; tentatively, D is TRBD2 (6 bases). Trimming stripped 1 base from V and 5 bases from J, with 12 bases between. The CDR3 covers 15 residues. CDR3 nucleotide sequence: TGTGCCAGCAGTTTAGTCTCCGGGACTGACAATGAGCAGTTCTTC. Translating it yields CASSLVSGTDNEQFF.

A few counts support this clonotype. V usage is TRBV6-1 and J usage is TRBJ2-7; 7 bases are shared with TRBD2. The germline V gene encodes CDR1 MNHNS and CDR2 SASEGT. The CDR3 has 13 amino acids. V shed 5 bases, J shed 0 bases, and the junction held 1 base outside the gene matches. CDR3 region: CASSLAASYEQYF. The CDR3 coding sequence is TGTGCCAGCAGTCTAGCGGCCTCCTACGAGCAGTACTTC.

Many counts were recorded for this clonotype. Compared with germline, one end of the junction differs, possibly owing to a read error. This CDR3 reads CASSQRTGGSYEQYF. The CDR3 nucleotides read TGTGCCAGCAGCCAGCGGACCGGGGGTTCCTACGAGCAGTACTTC. The chain uses TRBV4-1 and TRBJ2-7; TRBD2 might be the D (6 bases). CDR1 and CDR2 from the germline V gene are MGHRA and YSYEKL. The CDR3 is made up of 15 amino acids.

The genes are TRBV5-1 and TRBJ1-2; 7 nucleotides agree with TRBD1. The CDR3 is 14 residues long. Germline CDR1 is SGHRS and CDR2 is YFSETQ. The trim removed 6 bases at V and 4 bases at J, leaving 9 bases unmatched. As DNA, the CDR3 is TGCGCCAGCAATGACGGGACAGTCAGCTATGGCTACACCTTC. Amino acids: CASNDGTVSYGYTF.

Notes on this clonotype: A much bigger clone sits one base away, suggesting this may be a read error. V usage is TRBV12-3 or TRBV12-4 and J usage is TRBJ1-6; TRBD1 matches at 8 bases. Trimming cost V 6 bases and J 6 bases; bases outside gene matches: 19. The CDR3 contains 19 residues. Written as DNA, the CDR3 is TGTGCCAGCAGCCCCCGACAGGGGTCATTGGGCTACTGTAATTCACCCCTCCACTTT. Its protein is CASSPRQGSLGYCNSPLHF.